The sequence of this TCR beta chain was determined in a study of shared clonotypes between healthy human individuals. The wider study: Three plates were used per donor for CD4 naive, three for CD4 memory, two for CD8 naive and one for CD8 memory. Findings and caveats of the study: The researchers took only blood, and tissue repertoires probably look different.

Profiled with immunoSEQ multiplex PCR; TCRdb holds only in-frame clones, not every one. The sample carries about 730,000 clones, over 55% recorded once. In the case of this clone: Its specificity is not known.

The sequence was collected from a woman in her thirties in good health. Sequencing was performed on memory CD4+ T cells sorted from blood. Subset of the sample: CD45RA-negative fraction.

CDR3 in DNA: TGTGCCAGCAGTCGGATGCCAAGGAATCAGCCCCAGCATTTT. Residues: CASSRMPRNQPQHF. This rearrangement joins TRBV28 to TRBJ1-5; no clear D gene. This CDR3 is 14 amino acids long. Per germline, CDR1 MDHEN and CDR2 SYDVKM. V was trimmed by 5 bases and J by 4 bases, leaving 12 bases between them. The full variable domain, in which reference TRBV28 and TRBJ1-5 provide the parts outside the CDR3, is DVKVTQSSRYLVKRTGEKVFLECVQDMDHENMFWYRQDPGLGLRLIYFSYDVKMKEKGDIPEGYSVSREKKERFSLILESASTNQTSMYLCASSRMPRNQPQHFGDGTRLSIL.